The present T cell receptor beta chain was sequenced within a study of T-cell memory formation after mild COVID-19. This CDR3 region has 18 residues. Germline loops: CDR1 LGHDT, CDR2 YNNKEL (reference sequence). With 6 bases clipped from V and 0 bases from J, the junction kept 11 bases outside the gene matches. TCRdb called the 5' RACE reads again in MiXCR, with one record for every CDR3 protein. Among hundreds of thousands of distinct CDR3 sequences listed, more than 15% were seen once. The chain links TRBV3-1 to TRBJ2-3; 11 positions match TRBD2. This receptor was obtained from a man aged 18 to 29 who had mild COVID-19 (a few samples of this study predate the infection). Cell type and time point are not known. Sample: PBMCs or a T cell subset sorted from them (not recorded which). The CDR3 here is CASSRAFRTSGSTDTQYF. The DNA of the CDR3 is TGTGCCAGCAGTCGTGCCTTTAGGACTAGCGGGAGCACAGATACGCAGTATTTT.